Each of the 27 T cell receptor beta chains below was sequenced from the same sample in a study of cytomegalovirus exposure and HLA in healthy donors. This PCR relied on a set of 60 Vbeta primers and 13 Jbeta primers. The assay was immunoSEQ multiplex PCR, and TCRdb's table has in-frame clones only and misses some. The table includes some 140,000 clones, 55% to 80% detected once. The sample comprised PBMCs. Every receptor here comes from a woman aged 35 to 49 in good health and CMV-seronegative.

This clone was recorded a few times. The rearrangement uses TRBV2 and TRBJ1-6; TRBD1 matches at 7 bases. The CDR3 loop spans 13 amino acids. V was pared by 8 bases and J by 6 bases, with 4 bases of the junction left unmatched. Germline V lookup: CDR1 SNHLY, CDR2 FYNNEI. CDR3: CASAGQPNSPLHF. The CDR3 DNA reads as TGTGCCAGCGCGGGACAGCCTAATTCACCCCTCCACTTT.

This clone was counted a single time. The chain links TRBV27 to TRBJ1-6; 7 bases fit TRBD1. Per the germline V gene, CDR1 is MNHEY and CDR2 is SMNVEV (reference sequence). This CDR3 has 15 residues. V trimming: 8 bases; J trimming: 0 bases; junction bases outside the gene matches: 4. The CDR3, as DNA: TGTGCCAGCCGCAGACAGGGCTCCTATAATTCACCCCTCCACTTT. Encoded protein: CASRRQGSYNSPLHF.

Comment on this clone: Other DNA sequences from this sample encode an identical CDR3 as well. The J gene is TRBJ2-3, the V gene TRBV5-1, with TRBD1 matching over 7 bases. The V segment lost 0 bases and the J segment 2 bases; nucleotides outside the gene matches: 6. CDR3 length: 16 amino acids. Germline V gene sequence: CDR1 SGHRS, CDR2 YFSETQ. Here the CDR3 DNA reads TGCGCCAGCAGCTTGGGTGGGACAGCCATCACAGATACGCAGTATTTT. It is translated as CASSLGGTAITDTQYF.

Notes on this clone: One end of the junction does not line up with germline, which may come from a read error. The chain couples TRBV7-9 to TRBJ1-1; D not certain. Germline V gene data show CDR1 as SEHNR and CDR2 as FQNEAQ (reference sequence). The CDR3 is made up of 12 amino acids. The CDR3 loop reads CSSSLAGAEAFF. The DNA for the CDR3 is TGTTCCAGCAGCTTAGCAGGAGCTGAAGCTTTCTTT.

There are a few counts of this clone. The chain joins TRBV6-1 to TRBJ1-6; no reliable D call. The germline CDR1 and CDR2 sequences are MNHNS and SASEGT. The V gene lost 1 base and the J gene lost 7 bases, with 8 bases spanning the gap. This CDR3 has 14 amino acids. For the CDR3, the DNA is TGTGCCAGCAGTGAAGGAGTTCTGAATTCACCCCTCCACTTT. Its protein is CASSEGVLNSPLHF.

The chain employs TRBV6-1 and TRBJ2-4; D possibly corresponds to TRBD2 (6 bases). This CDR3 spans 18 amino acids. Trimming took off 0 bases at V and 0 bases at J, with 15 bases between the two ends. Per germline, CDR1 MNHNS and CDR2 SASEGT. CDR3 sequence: CASSEAARDQLAKNIQYF. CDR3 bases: TGTGCCAGCAGTGAAGCTGCGCGGGACCAACTAGCCAAAAACATTCAGTACTTC.

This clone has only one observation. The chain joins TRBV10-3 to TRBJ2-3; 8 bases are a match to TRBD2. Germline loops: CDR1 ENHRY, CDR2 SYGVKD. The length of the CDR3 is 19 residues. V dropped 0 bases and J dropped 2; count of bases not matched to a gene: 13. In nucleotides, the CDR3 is TGTGCCATCAGTGAGTCGAGCTCCCCAGCGGGGGTATTCACAGATACGCAGTATTTT. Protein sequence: CAISESSSPAGVFTDTQYF.

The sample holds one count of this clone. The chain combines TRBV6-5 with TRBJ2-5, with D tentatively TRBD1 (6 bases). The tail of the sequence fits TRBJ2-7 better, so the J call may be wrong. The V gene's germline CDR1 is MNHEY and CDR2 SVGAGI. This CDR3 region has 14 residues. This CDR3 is CASSYYNRAGEQYF. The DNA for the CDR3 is TGTGCCAGCAGTTACTATAACAGGGCGGGCGAGCAGTACTTC.

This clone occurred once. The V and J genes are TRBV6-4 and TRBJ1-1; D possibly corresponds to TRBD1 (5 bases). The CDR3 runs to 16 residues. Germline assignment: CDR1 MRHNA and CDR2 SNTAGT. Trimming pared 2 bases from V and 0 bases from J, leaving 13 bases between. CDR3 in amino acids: CASSDLMTVLNTEAFF. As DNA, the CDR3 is TGTGCCAGCAGTGACCTTATGACAGTTTTGAACACTGAAGCTTTCTTT.

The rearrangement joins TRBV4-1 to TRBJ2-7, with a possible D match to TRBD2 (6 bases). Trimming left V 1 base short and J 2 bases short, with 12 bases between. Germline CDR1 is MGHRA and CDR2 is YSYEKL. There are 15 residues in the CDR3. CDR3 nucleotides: TGCGCCAGCAGCCAAGTTAGTGGCGGGGCCTACGAGCAGTACTTC. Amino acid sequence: CASSQVSGGAYEQYF.

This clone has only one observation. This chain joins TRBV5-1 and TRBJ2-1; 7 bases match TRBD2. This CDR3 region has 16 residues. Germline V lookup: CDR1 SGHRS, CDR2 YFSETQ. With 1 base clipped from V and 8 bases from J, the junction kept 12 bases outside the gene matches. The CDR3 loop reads CASSLLWGREGYEQFF. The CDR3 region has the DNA TGCGCCAGCAGCTTGCTCTGGGGCAGGGAGGGCTATGAGCAGTTCTTC.

The CDR3 DNA follows: TGTGCCAGCAGCCAAGCCGCCGGGACAGATTATGGCTACACCTTC. As protein: CASSQAAGTDYGYTF. V and J are TRBV4-2 and TRBJ1-2; 7 bases fit TRBD1. Germline trimming cut 1 base from V and 5 bases from J; bases unmatched to any gene: 7. This CDR3 has 15 amino acids. Per the germline V gene, CDR1 is LGHNA and CDR2 is YNFKEQ.

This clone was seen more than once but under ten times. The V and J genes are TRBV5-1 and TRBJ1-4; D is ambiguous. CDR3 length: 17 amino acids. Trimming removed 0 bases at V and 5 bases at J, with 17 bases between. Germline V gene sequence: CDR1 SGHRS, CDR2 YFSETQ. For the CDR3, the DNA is TGCGCCAGCAGCTTGGCCACGCATGCAGGTCCCAATGAAAAACTGTTTTTT. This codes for CASSLATHAGPNEKLFF.

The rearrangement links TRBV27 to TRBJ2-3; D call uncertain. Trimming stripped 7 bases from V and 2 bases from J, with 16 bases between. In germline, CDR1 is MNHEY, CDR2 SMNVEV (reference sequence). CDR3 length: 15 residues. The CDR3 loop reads CASTPSHLPTDTQYF. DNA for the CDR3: TGTGCCAGCACCCCAAGCCACCTACCCACAGATACGCAGTATTTT.

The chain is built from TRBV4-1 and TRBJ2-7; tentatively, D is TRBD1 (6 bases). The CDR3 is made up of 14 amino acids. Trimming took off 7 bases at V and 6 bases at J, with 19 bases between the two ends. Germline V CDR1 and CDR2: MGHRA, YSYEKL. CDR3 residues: CASKTRGTPCEQYV. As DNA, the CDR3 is TGCGCCAGCAAGACAAGGGGGACCCCCTGCGAGCAGTACGTC.

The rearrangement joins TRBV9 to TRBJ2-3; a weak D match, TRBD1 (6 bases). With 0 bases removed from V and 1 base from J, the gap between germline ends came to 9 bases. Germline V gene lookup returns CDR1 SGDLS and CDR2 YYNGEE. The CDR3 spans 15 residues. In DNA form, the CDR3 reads TGTGCCAGCAGCGTAGAGGGGGTACGCACAGATACGCAGTATTTT. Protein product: CASSVEGVRTDTQYF.

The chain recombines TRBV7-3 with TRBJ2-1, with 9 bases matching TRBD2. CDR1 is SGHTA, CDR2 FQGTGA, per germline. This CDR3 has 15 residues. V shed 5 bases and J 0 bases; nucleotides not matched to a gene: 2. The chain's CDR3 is CASSPRGGSYNEQFF. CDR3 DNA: TGTGCCAGCAGCCCGCGGGGGGGCTCCTACAATGAGCAGTTCTTC.

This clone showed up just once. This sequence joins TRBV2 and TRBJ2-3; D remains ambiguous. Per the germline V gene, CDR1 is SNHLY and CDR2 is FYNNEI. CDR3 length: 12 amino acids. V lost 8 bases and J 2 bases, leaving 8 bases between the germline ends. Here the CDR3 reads CASREHTDTQYF. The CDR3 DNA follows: TGTGCCAGCCGAGAGCACACAGATACGCAGTATTTT.

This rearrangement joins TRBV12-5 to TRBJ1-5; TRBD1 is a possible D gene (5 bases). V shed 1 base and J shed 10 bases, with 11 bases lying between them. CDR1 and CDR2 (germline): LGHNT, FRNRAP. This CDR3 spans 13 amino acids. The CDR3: CASGLGGTTPQHF. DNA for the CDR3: TGTGCTAGTGGTTTGGGGGGCACTACCCCCCAGCATTTT.

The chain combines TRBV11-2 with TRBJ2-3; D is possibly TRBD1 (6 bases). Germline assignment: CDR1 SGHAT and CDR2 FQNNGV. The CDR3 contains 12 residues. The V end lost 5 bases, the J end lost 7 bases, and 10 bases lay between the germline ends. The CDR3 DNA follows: TGTGCCAGCAGCCAGGGGCGATATACGCAGTATTTT. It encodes CASSQGRYTQYF.

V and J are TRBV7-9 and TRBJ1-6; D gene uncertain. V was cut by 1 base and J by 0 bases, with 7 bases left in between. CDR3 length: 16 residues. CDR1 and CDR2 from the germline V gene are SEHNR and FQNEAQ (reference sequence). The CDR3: CASSLGLSSYNSPLHF. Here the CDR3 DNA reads TGTGCCAGCAGCTTAGGTCTAAGCTCCTATAATTCACCCCTCCACTTT.

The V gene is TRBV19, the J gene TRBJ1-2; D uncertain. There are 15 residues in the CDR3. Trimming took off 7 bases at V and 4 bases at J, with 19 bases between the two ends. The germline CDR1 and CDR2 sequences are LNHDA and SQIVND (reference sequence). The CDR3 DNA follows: TGTGCCAGTAACCAAGCCCTAGCTTATACCTATGGCTACACCTTC. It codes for CASNQALAYTYGYTF.

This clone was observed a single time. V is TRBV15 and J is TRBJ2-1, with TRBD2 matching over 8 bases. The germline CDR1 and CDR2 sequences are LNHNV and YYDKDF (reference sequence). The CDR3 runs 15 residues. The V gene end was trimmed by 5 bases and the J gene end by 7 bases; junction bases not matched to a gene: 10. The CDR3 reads CATSPRGGVWNEQFF. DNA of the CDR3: TGTGCCACCAGCCCCCGGGGGGGAGTTTGGAATGAGCAGTTCTTC.

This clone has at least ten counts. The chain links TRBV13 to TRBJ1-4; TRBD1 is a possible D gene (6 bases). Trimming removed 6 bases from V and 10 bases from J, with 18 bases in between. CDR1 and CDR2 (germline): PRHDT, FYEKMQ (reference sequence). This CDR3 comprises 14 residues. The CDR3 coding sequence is TGTGCCAGCAGACTATACCGGGGCAGGGGAAAACTGTTTTTT. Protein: CASRLYRGRGKLFF.

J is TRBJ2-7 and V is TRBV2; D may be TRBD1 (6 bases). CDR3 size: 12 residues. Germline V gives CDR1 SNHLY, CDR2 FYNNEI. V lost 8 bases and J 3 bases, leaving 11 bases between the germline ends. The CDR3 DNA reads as TGTGCCAGCGGACAGCGCGTCTACGAGCAGTACGTC. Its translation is CASGQRVYEQYV.

CDR3 DNA: TGTGCCAGCAGCTTGGAGTTAGCGGGGGAGTTCTTC. Its translation: CASSLELAGEFF. The chain joins TRBV5-4 to TRBJ2-1; 9 positions match TRBD2. Germline CDR1 is SGHNT and CDR2 is YYREEE (reference sequence). V trimming: 0 bases; J trimming: 14 bases; junction bases outside the gene matches: 3. The CDR3 spans 12 residues.

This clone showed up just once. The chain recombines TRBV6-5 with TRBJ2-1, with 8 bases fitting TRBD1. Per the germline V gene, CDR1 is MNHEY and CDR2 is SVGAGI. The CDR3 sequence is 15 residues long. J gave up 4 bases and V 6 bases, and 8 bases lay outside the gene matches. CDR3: CASSLGQGTYNEQFF. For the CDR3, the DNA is TGTGCCAGCAGCCTCGGACAGGGAACATACAATGAGCAGTTCTTC.